The 18 T cell receptor beta chains below were found in one sample sequenced in a study of T cell responses to AZD1222 COVID-19 vaccine. Sequencing used immunoSEQ multiplex PCR; TCRdb keeps in-frame clones, though not all of them. Of 100,000 or so clones in the sample, nearly 90% were seen once. The sequenced sample was peripheral blood, obtained 28 days after the second AZD1222 dose. The receptors originated from an adult who received the AZD1222 COVID-19 vaccine.

The chain combines TRBV14 with TRBJ1-6; D is unclear. The CDR3 sequence is 15 residues long. Germline CDR1 is SGHDN and CDR2 is FVKESK. The V and J ends lost 1 base and 6 bases respectively, with 10 bases between them. CDR3 coding DNA: TGTGCCAGCAGCCAAGTTTGGGGAGGTAATTCACCCCTCCACTTT. It yields the protein CASSQVWGGNSPLHF.

The V call is TRBV4-1, the J call TRBJ1-2; 8 bases are shared with TRBD1. The V gene's germline CDR1 is MGHRA and CDR2 YSYEKL. After removal of 0 bases from V and 0 bases from J, the junction contained 12 bases not matched to a gene. CDR3 length: 19 residues. The CDR3 sequence is CASSQEVRGQGSSNYGYTF. The CDR3 DNA is TGCGCCAGCAGCCAAGAGGTTCGAGGACAGGGAAGTTCTAACTATGGCTACACCTTC.

This clone appeared a few times. V is TRBV6-4 and J is TRBJ2-1; 9 positions match TRBD2. CDR1 is MRHNA, CDR2 SNTAGT, per germline. This CDR3 contains 14 residues. V trimming: 3 bases; J trimming: 8 bases; junction bases outside the gene matches: 5. The chain's CDR3 is CASSEISGSDEQFF. CDR3 DNA sequence: TGTGCCAGCAGTGAAATTAGCGGGAGCGATGAGCAGTTCTTC.

The chain recombines TRBV9 with TRBJ1-1, with D uncertain. Between the trimmed V and J ends, which lost 0 bases and 5 bases, there was a span of 11 bases. This CDR3 region has 14 residues. Germline CDR1 SGDLS, CDR2 YYNGEE. CDR3 sequence (DNA): TGTGCCAGCAGCGTAGGGGTGGGGTGGACTGAAGCTTTCTTT. Encoded protein: CASSVGVGWTEAFF.

This sequence joins TRBV5-5 and TRBJ2-7; D is ambiguous. Germline CDR1 SGHKS, CDR2 YYEKEE (reference sequence). Trimming shortened V by 5 bases and J by 0 bases, and 21 bases separated the two germline ends. The CDR3 extends over 17 amino acids. The CDR3 loop is CASRPDPLRSLSYEQYF. CDR3 coding DNA: TGTGCCAGCAGACCGGACCCCCTGAGAAGCCTCTCCTACGAGCAGTACTTC.

This chain uses TRBV24-1 with TRBJ2-1; D might be TRBD1 (6 bases). V lost 10 bases and J 5 bases, leaving 11 bases between the germline ends. The CDR3 consists of 12 residues. Per the germline V gene, CDR1 is KGHDR and CDR2 is SFDVKD. CDR3 nucleotide sequence: TGTGCCACTCGAGGGACAAACAATGAGCAGTTCTTC. Its protein product is CATRGTNNEQFF.

The chain links TRBV28 to TRBJ1-5, with D unclear. The germline gives CDR1 MDHEN, CDR2 SYDVKM. Trimming took off 5 bases at V and 0 bases at J, with 11 bases between the two ends. The CDR3 has 15 amino acids. This CDR3 is CASSALQTSNQPQHF. The CDR3 nucleotides are TGTGCCAGCAGTGCACTGCAAACTAGCAATCAGCCCCAGCATTTT.

This chain links TRBV4-2 with TRBJ2-2; TRBD1 agrees at 7 bases. With V trimmed by 1 base and J by 7 bases, 15 bases remained unmatched. CDR1 is LGHNA and CDR2 is YNFKEQ in the germline V gene. The CDR3 is 18 amino acids. The CDR3 protein is CASSQGALGQTYIGELFF. The DNA for the CDR3 is TGTGCCAGCAGCCAAGGGGCACTGGGACAGACCTATATCGGGGAGCTGTTTTTT.

The CDR3 loop reads CASASGTSGRETQYF. CDR3 DNA sequence: TGTGCCAGCGCCTCCGGGACTAGCGGGAGAGAGACCCAGTACTTC. The rearrangement uses TRBV3-1 (or the pseudogene TRBV3-2) and TRBJ2-5; 14 bases are shared with TRBD2. The V gene end was trimmed by 8 bases and the J gene end by 4 bases; junction bases not matched to a gene: 6. Looked up from germline, CDR1 is LGHDT and CDR2 is YNNKEL (reference sequence). The CDR3 has 15 amino acids.

In its sample, this clone was seen once. The chain has TRBV29-1 and TRBJ1-2; weak D call: TRBD1 (6 bases). The CDR3 extends over 13 amino acids. With 6 bases removed from V and 7 bases from J, the gap between germline ends came to 18 bases. Germline CDR1 SQVTM, CDR2 ANQGSEA. CDR3 coding DNA: TGCAGCGTGGAGAGAGCAGGGGTTGCTGGCTACACCTTC. Translated: CSVERAGVAGYTF.

This chain uses TRBV18 with TRBJ1-4, with TRBD1 identical over 10 bases. Germline-derived CDR1 and CDR2 are KGHSH and LQKENI. V shed 6 bases and J 3 bases; nucleotides not matched to a gene: 4. The CDR3 loop spans 15 amino acids. The CDR3 loop reads CASSSDRGSNEKLFF. DNA for the CDR3: TGTGCCAGCTCTTCGGACAGGGGGTCTAATGAAAAACTGTTTTTT.

This chain connects TRBV10-3 to TRBJ2-7; TRBD2 aligns across 9 bases. The germline gives CDR1 ENHRY, CDR2 SYGVKD. The V gene end was trimmed by 6 bases and the J gene end by 1 base; junction bases not matched to a gene: 7. This CDR3 comprises 15 residues. CDR3: CAIRSSSGESYEQYF. CDR3 DNA: TGTGCCATCAGAAGTTCTAGCGGGGAGTCCTACGAGCAGTACTTC.

This sequence joins TRBV6-2 or TRBV6-3 and TRBJ2-1, with D perhaps matching TRBD2 (5 bases). The CDR3 totals 19 residues. Germline V gene lookup returns CDR1 MNHEY and CDR2 SVGEGT. Trimming pared 6 bases from V and 3 bases from J, leaving 27 bases between. The chain's CDR3 is CASSPNSPQTGWLYNEQFF. The CDR3 DNA follows: TGTGCCAGCAGCCCCAACTCCCCTCAAACGGGATGGCTCTACAATGAGCAGTTCTTC.

J is TRBJ2-1 and V is TRBV27; D may be TRBD1 or TRBD2 (5 bases each). Germline values: CDR1 MNHEY, CDR2 SMNVEV (reference sequence). The CDR3 covers 13 residues. Trimming stripped 5 bases from V and 9 bases from J, with 14 bases between. CDR3 in DNA: TGTGCCAGCAGTGACAAATCGGGGCTTGAGCAGTTCTTC. Translation: CASSDKSGLEQFF.

This sequence joins TRBV2 and TRBJ2-1; 10 bases are a match to TRBD2. V trimming: 7 bases; J trimming: 1 base; junction bases outside the gene matches: 1. Germline V gene lookup returns CDR1 SNHLY and CDR2 FYNNEI. The CDR3 runs 14 residues. DNA for the CDR3: TGTGCCAGCACTAGCGGGAGATCCTACAATGAGCAGTTCTTC. Its translation: CASTSGRSYNEQFF.

This clone is a singleton in its sample. This chain connects TRBV11-2 to TRBJ2-4; no reliable D call. Germline V gene lookup returns CDR1 SGHAT and CDR2 FQNNGV. V lost 5 bases to trimming and J lost 8 bases, with 13 bases between them. CDR3 size: 13 residues. CDR3 sequence reads: CASSQASVDIQYF. The CDR3 DNA is TGTGCCAGCAGCCAGGCCTCTGTTGACATTCAGTACTTC.

As for this clone: Other DNA sequences in the same sample also yield this CDR3. The chain recombines TRBV7-2 with TRBJ1-4; D perhaps matches TRBD1 (6 bases). In germline, CDR1 is SGHTA, CDR2 FQGNSA. The CDR3 runs 15 residues. Trimming removed 1 base at V and 4 bases at J, with 10 bases between. The CDR3 reads CASSLGTGYNEKLFF. The CDR3 DNA reads as TGTGCCAGCAGCTTAGGCACAGGGTATAATGAAAAACTGTTTTTT.

The chain combines TRBV6-5 with TRBJ1-1; TRBD1 agrees at 8 bases. The germline V gene has CDR1 MNHEY and CDR2 SVGAGI. The CDR3 totals 13 residues. After removal of 7 bases from V and 7 bases from J, the junction contained 8 bases not matched to a gene. CDR3 region: CASIWTGKDEAFF. The CDR3 DNA reads TGTGCCAGCATCTGGACAGGGAAGGATGAAGCTTTCTTT.